This is a list of T cell receptor beta chains from one sample in a study of shared clonotypes between healthy human individuals. The data were produced by immunoSEQ multiplex PCR, yet TCRdb's version contains in-frame clones alone and is incomplete. The sample yields roughly 700,000 clones, roughly 70% seen once. The sample taken for sequencing was memory CD4+ T cells sorted from blood. Receptors originate from a woman in her 30s in good health. The conserved cysteine and the conserved F or W are not part of the CDR3 here. Each record gives: J gene, V gene, CDR3 protein.

>TRBJ2-7|TRBV7-2
ASSPGDHSYEQY
>TRBJ1-4|TRBV19
ASSPLGKGNEKLF
>TRBJ2-1|TRBV5-1
ASSLGLAGNNEQF
>TRBJ2-7|TRBV28
ASSPAHGYEQY
>TRBJ2-7|TRBV5-4
ASSPTVSLAGAGEQY
>TRBJ2-7|TRBV6-1
ASSEALGDRNEQY
>TRBJ2-7|TRBV18
ASSPRAQAGRAEQY
>TRBJ2-7|TRBV5-1
ASSLGGTGTYEQY
>TRBJ2-3|TRBV28
ASRPDSTATDTQY
>TRBJ1-1|TRBV27
ASSPNHAAEAF
>TRBJ2-7|TRBV14
ASSQGDSRLTYEQY
>TRBJ1-5|TRBV6-5
ASSSMEDQPQH
>TRBJ2-5|TRBV29-1
SVDKETQY
>TRBJ2-7|TRBV15
ATSRDVGQGRYEQY
>TRBJ2-7|TRBV11-2
ASSYRLAGGGEQY
>TRBJ2-2|TRBV6-1
ATQGIGTGELF
>TRBJ1-2|TRBV21-1
ASSKRATDRHRDGYT
>TRBJ1-2|TRBV28
ASSDTGGYGYT
>TRBJ1-1|TRBV28
ASRIPGQATEAF
>TRBJ2-2|TRBV28
ASSRQGTTGELF
>TRBJ1-5|TRBV5-1
ASSIGGASNQPQH
>TRBJ2-7|TRBV5-5
ASSLILREQY
>TRBJ1-1|TRBV10-3
AISESGGTNTEAF
>TRBJ1-5|TRBV2
ASSEMRDRAVSPQH
>TRBJ2-3|TRBV28
ASSLRGGADTQY
>TRBJ2-1|TRBV5-4
ASSLGLAAYNEQF
>TRBJ2-7|TRBV19
ASRKKPGPVSIFGYEQY
>TRBJ1-5|TRBV10-2
ASSSQGGQPQH
>TRBJ1-2|TRBV10-2
ASSKTEYYGYT
>TRBJ1-1|TRBV5-1
ASSLMAGLLNTEAF
>TRBJ2-1|TRBV30
AWSTLREQF
>TRBJ2-1|TRBV6-1
ASSGDRGQF
>TRBJ2-1|TRBV21-1
ASSKWDSLNNEQF
>TRBJ2-5|TRBV5-1
ASSSTGGETQY
>TRBJ1-2|TRBV2
ASRGTYEYSGYT
>TRBJ2-1|TRBV19
ASTRTSDRIYEQF
>TRBJ2-1|TRBV19
ASSDRGVRDEQF
>TRBJ1-5|TRBV4-1
ASSLQTGLNQPQH